The 17 T cell receptor beta chains reported below all come from one sample, sequenced in a study of T-cell reconstitution after alpha-beta-depleted transplantation in children. This sample's TCRbeta library carried unique molecular identifier barcodes. TCRdb passed the PCR reads through MiXCR, listing each CDR3 protein once. The sample yields about 980,000 distinct CDR3 sequences, about 26% seen once. Sequenced here: PBMCs, mostly from graft donor cells, sampled 360 days after TCRalphabeta/CD19-depleted stem cell transplant. These receptor sequences come from a boy less than two years old who had a stem cell transplant for SCID, so the T cells may come from the graft donor.

The V gene is TRBV7-3, the J gene TRBJ2-1; D may be TRBD1 (6 bases). The CDR3 loop spans 14 amino acids. Germline V gene lookup returns CDR1 SGHTA and CDR2 FQGTGA. V was shortened by 5 bases and J by 11 bases, with 19 bases between the two germline ends. CDR3 loop: CASSPSQGTMKQFF. The CDR3 DNA sequence: TGTGCCAGCAGCCCCTCACAGGGTACAATGAAGCAGTTCTTC.

There are many counts of this clonotype. This sequence joins TRBV2 and TRBJ2-3; D gene uncertain. V lost 7 bases to trimming and J lost 7 bases, with 18 bases between them. Germline V gene data show CDR1 as SNHLY and CDR2 as FYNNEI. The CDR3 has 14 residues. CDR3 residues: CASTPVGLGYTQYF. CDR3 DNA: TGTGCCAGCACGCCTGTAGGGCTGGGCTATACGCAGTATTTT.

This clonotype was counted a single time. The CDR3 is CASSPPGTGREKLFF. CDR3 DNA sequence: TGTGCCAGCAGTCCCCCCGGGACAGGGAGAGAAAAACTGTTTTTT. V gene TRBV12-3 or TRBV12-4 combines with J gene TRBJ1-4; 9 nucleotides align to TRBD1. V shed 5 bases, J shed 8 bases, and the junction held 9 bases outside the gene matches. This CDR3 spans 15 amino acids.

The chain carries TRBV5-1 and TRBJ2-3; D is possibly TRBD1 (5 bases). V dropped 7 bases and J dropped 6 bases, with 18 bases sitting between them. The V gene's germline CDR1 is SGHRS and CDR2 YFSETQ. This CDR3 is 14 amino acids long. CDR3: CASWWGDLGDTQYF. In DNA, the CDR3 is TGCGCCAGCTGGTGGGGCGACCTAGGGGATACGCAGTATTTT.

The table lists this clonotype with a few counts. The J gene is TRBJ2-1, the V gene TRBV7-4; possible D gene TRBD2, 5 bases. The V and J ends lost 2 bases and 2 bases respectively, with 13 bases between them. CDR3 size: 16 residues. CDR1 is SGHVT, CDR2 SQSDAQ, per germline. The CDR3 nucleotides are TGTGCCAGCAGCTTAAAGGACTGTATAGCCTACAATGAGCAGTTCTTC. Its protein product is CASSLKDCIAYNEQFF. Full variable domain (missing parts from reference TRBV7-4 and TRBJ2-1): GAGVSQSPRYKVAKRGRDVALRCDSISGHVTLYWYRQTLGQGSEVLTYSQSDAQRDKSGRPSGRFSAERPERSVSTLKIQRTEQGDSAVYLCASSLKDCIAYNEQFFGPGTRLTVL.

This clonotype was detected only a few times. The rearrangement links TRBV4-1 to TRBJ1-5; D gene ambiguous. Germline V gene data show CDR1 as MGHRA and CDR2 as YSYEKL. V lost 0 bases and J 0 bases, leaving 12 bases between the germline ends. CDR3 length: 17 residues. CDR3 in DNA: TGCGCCAGCAGCCAAGATGGATCCGGGATTAGCAATCAGCCCCAGCATTTT. The encoded protein is CASSQDGSGISNQPQHF.

The CDR3 DNA is TGCAGTGCTAGAGAAGCGGGGGGACCCCAAGAGACCCAGTACTTC. It translates to CSAREAGGPQETQYF. The rearrangement joins TRBV20-1 to TRBJ2-5, with TRBD2 matching over 9 bases. Per the germline V gene, CDR1 is DFQATT and CDR2 is SNEGSKA (reference sequence). The CDR3 extends over 15 amino acids. V dropped 0 bases and J dropped 1; count of bases not matched to a gene: 3.

J is TRBJ1-4 and V is TRBV28; possible D gene TRBD1, 6 bases. The germline CDR1 and CDR2 sequences are MDHEN and SYDVKM. The CDR3 is made up of 15 amino acids. The V end was cut by 7 bases, the J end by 7 bases, with 19 bases between. CDR3 DNA: TGTGCCAGCAAGGGCGGGGGCGGTACGAGTGAAAAACTGTTTTTT. This encodes CASKGGGGTSEKLFF.

V usage is TRBV5-1 and J usage is TRBJ1-5; no reliable D call. The CDR3 is 13 residues long. Germline V CDR1 and CDR2: SGHRS, YFSETQ. V lost 0 bases and J 5 bases, leaving 6 bases between the germline ends. CDR3 amino acids: CASSLAGHQPQHF. CDR3 nucleotides: TGCGCCAGCAGCTTGGCCGGCCATCAGCCCCAGCATTTT. Complete variable domain (other parts from reference TRBV5-1 and TRBJ1-5): KAGVTQTPRYLIKTRGQQVTLSCSPISGHRSVSWYQQTPGQGLQFLFEYFSETQRNKGNFPGRFSGRQFSNSRSEMNVSTLELGDSALYLCASSLAGHQPQHFGDGTRLSIL.

The chain combines TRBV20-1 with TRBJ2-7; 8 bases fit TRBD1. The V and J ends lost 5 bases and 2 bases, in that order; junction bases with no gene match: 11. Germline V lookup: CDR1 DFQATT, CDR2 SNEGSKA (reference sequence). This CDR3 region has 15 residues. For the CDR3, the DNA is TGCAGTGCTGGACTTAGGACAGGGAAGGCCTACGAGCAGTACTTC. Its protein is CSAGLRTGKAYEQYF.

The chain is built from TRBV10-2 and TRBJ2-7, with 8 nucleotides matching TRBD2. Germline CDR1 and CDR2: WSHSY and SAAADI. V was clipped by 8 bases and J by 2 bases; unmatched bases: 5. The CDR3 loop spans 13 amino acids. This chain's CDR3 is CASRGGKAYEQYF. DNA of the CDR3: TGCGCCAGCCGGGGGGGCAAAGCCTACGAGCAGTACTTC.

The V and J genes are TRBV11-1 and TRBJ2-1, with D maybe TRBD2 (7 bases). The V end lost 2 bases, the J end lost 7 bases, and 21 bases lay between the germline ends. Germline V gene sequence: CDR1 SGHAT, CDR2 FQDESV (reference sequence). The CDR3 contains 17 residues. CDR3 region: CASSLNGQRGRGNEQFF. CDR3 nucleotides: TGTGCCAGCAGCTTAAATGGTCAGCGGGGAAGGGGGAATGAGCAGTTCTTC.

A few counts support this clonotype. The V and J genes are TRBV7-8 and TRBJ2-2; 12 bases are a match to TRBD1. V shed 0 bases and J 5 bases; nucleotides not matched to a gene: 7. Per germline, CDR1 SGHVS and CDR2 FQNEAQ. The CDR3 contains 18 residues. The CDR3 sequence: CASSLAGPGQGATGELFF. The CDR3 DNA is TGTGCCAGCAGCTTAGCCGGACCGGGACAGGGGGCGACCGGGGAGCTGTTTTTT.

The rearrangement joins TRBV20-1 to TRBJ2-7; 7 bases align to TRBD1. After removal of 5 bases from V and 2 bases from J, the junction contained 6 bases not matched to a gene. CDR1 and CDR2 (germline): DFQATT, SNEGSKA (reference sequence). The CDR3 is 13 amino acids. As DNA, the CDR3 is TGCAGTGCTTCCGGGACAGCGGCCTACGAGCAGTACTTC. Translated: CSASGTAAYEQYF.

This clonotype was found many times. The chain has TRBV20-1 and TRBJ2-7, with D hard to call. The CDR3 covers 12 residues. The germline V gene has CDR1 DFQATT and CDR2 SNEGSKA (reference sequence). Trimming took 0 bases from V and 3 from J, leaving 6 bases between them. In DNA, the CDR3 is TGCAGTGCTAGAGAAGGAAACTACGAGCAGTACTTC. Translating it yields CSAREGNYEQYF.

V usage is TRBV3-1 and J usage is TRBJ2-7; TRBD1 or TRBD2 may be the D gene (5 bases each). This CDR3 comprises 14 residues. In germline, CDR1 is LGHDT, CDR2 YNNKEL (reference sequence). The V and J ends lost 1 base and 7 bases respectively, with 14 bases between them. CDR3 bases: TGTGCCAGCAGCCAAGCACTAGGGGTGAAGGAGCAGTACTTC. This sequence encodes CASSQALGVKEQYF.

Only a few counts were recorded for this clonotype. This chain links TRBV7-6 with TRBJ1-1; D is undetermined. The CDR3 consists of 15 residues. Germline assignment: CDR1 SGHVS and CDR2 FNYEAQ. The V end was cut by 5 bases, the J end by 4 bases, with 17 bases between. CDR3 sequence (DNA): TGTGCCAGCAGCCAAGGGCCGCGGTTGGGCACTGAAGCTTTCTTT. Residues: CASSQGPRLGTEAFF. Using reference TRBV7-6 and TRBJ1-1 for the parts outside the CDR3, the full variable domain is GAGVSQSPRYKVTKRGQDVALRCDPISGHVSLYWYRQALGQGPEFLTYFNYEAQQDKSGLPNDRFSAERPEGSISTLTIQRTEQRDSAMYRCASSQGPRLGTEAFFGQGTRLTVV.